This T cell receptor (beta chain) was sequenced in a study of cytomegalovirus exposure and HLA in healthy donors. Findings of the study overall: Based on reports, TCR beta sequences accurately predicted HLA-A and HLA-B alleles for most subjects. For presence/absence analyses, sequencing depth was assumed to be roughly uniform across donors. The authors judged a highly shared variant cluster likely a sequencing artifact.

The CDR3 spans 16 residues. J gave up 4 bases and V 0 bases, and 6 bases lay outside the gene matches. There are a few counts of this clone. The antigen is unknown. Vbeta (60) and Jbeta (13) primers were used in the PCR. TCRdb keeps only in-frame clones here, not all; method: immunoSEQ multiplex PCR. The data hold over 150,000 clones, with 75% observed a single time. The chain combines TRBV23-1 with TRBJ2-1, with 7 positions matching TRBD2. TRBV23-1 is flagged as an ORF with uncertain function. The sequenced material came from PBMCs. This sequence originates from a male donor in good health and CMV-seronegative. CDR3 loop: CASSQSGRECYNEQFF. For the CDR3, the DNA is TGCGCCAGCAGTCAATCAGGGCGGGAGTGTTACAATGAGCAGTTCTTC.